One sample yielded the 30 T cell receptor beta chains listed below, sequenced in a study of T cells in tuberculosis. Assay used: immunoSEQ multiplex PCR; TCRdb lists only in-frame clones, some missing. The data hold 35,000 to 55,000 clones, with more than 90% observed a single time. Sequenced material: PBMCs. The receptors stem from a donor aged 10-29 years with latent tuberculosis or without tuberculosis infection.

This clone turned up a few times. J is TRBJ2-2 and V is TRBV19, with a weak D call TRBD1 (5 bases). CDR1 LNHDA and CDR2 SQIVND come from the germline V gene (reference sequence). The CDR3 has 14 amino acids. V lost 1 base and J 3 bases, leaving 6 bases between the germline ends. The CDR3 coding sequence is TGTGCCAGTAGTATAGTCAGGGACACCGGGGAGCTGTTTTTT. This gives the protein CASSIVRDTGELFF.

This chain joins TRBV12-5 and TRBJ1-4; D possibly corresponds to TRBD1 (6 bases). V was trimmed by 4 bases and J by 3 bases, leaving 18 bases between them. The CDR3 runs 17 residues. Germline CDR1 LGHNT, CDR2 FRNRAP. DNA of the CDR3: TGTGCTAGTGGTTGGGAACTACAGGGATCGTCTAATGAAAAACTGTTTTTT. Translation: CASGWELQGSSNEKLFF. The whole variable domain, remainder taken from reference TRBV12-5 and TRBJ1-4, is DARVTQTPRHKVTEMGQEVTMRCQPILGHNTVFWYRQTMMQGLELLAYFRNRAPLDDSGMPKDRFSAEMPDATLATLKIQPSEPRDSAVYFCASGWELQGSSNEKLFFGSGTQLSVL.

In this sample, this clone turned up a few times. The chain joins TRBV19 to TRBJ2-3; TRBD1 matches 11 bases. Per the germline V gene, CDR1 is LNHDA and CDR2 is SQIVND (reference sequence). Trimming took 4 bases from V and 2 from J; bases not matched to a gene: 5. The CDR3 length is 16 residues. The CDR3 DNA reads as TGTGCCAGTAGTACCGGGACAGGGGGAGACACAGATACGCAGTATTTT. Amino acid sequence: CASSTGTGGDTDTQYF.

This chain links TRBV7-2 with TRBJ1-5; 7 nucleotides agree with TRBD1. CDR3 size: 15 residues. V shed 1 base, J shed 6 bases, and the junction held 6 bases outside the gene matches. Per germline, CDR1 SGHTA and CDR2 FQGNSA. The CDR3 loop reads CASSLGGAGGQPQHF. The CDR3 DNA sequence: TGTGCCAGCAGCTTAGGGGGTGCAGGGGGTCAGCCCCAGCATTTT.

As DNA, the CDR3 is TGTGCCACCAGCATTCCGGAGGGGGGGAAGCCGACCCAGTACTTC. This encodes CATSIPEGGKPTQYF. The chain employs TRBV15 and TRBJ2-5; a weak D match, TRBD2 (7 bases). Trimming shortened V by 4 bases and J by 7 bases, and 19 bases separated the two germline ends. The CDR3 covers 15 residues. CDR1 and CDR2 (germline): LNHNV, YYDKDF (reference sequence).

This rearrangement joins TRBV6-4 to TRBJ1-1; no firm D call. The CDR3 totals 13 residues. Per germline, CDR1 MRHNA and CDR2 SNTAGT. Trimming removed 4 bases at V and 1 base at J, with 7 bases between. CDR3 bases: TGTGCCAGCAGTGTTGACAAGAACACTGAAGCTTTCTTT. Protein product: CASSVDKNTEAFF.

The V call is TRBV27, the J call TRBJ2-2; tentative D call: TRBD2 (5 bases). Germline V gives CDR1 MNHEY, CDR2 SMNVEV (reference sequence). V was pared by 7 bases and J by 5 bases, with 11 bases between. The CDR3 contains 13 residues. The CDR3 reads CASKADYTGELFF. The CDR3 region has the DNA TGTGCCAGCAAGGCAGACTATACCGGGGAGCTGTTTTTT.

The V call is TRBV13, the J call TRBJ2-1; possibly TRBD1 for D (6 bases). Germline V gives CDR1 PRHDT, CDR2 FYEKMQ (reference sequence). Trimming cost V 3 bases and J 0 bases, with 18 bases left between them. The CDR3 extends over 18 amino acids. The CDR3 region has the DNA TGTGCCAGCAGCTTGATCGGCTGGGGACAATTCTCCTACAATGAGCAGTTCTTC. Translation: CASSLIGWGQFSYNEQFF.

The V gene is TRBV9, the J gene TRBJ2-1; D is undetermined. The CDR3 loop spans 15 amino acids. Germline CDR1 and CDR2: SGDLS and YYNGEE. The ends were cut back, 0 bases at V and 0 bases at J, with 7 bases in the middle. The CDR3 nucleotides are TGTGCCAGCAGCGTAGACAGTTACTCCTACAATGAGCAGTTCTTC. Translated: CASSVDSYSYNEQFF.

The rearrangement joins TRBV29-1 to TRBJ1-4; TRBD1 aligns across 10 bases. Per the germline V gene, CDR1 is SQVTM and CDR2 is ANQGSEA. V dropped 6 bases and J dropped 5; count of bases not matched to a gene: 6. The CDR3 has 14 amino acids. The CDR3 sequence is CSVSGTGVNEKLFF. CDR3 in DNA: TGCAGCGTGAGCGGGACAGGGGTAAATGAAAAACTGTTTTTT.

The chain is built from TRBV19 and TRBJ2-2; unclear D gene. The germline V and J ends were trimmed by 9 bases and 4 bases, with 12 bases remaining between them. This CDR3 is 13 amino acids long. Germline V gives CDR1 LNHDA, CDR2 SQIVND (reference sequence). The CDR3 nucleotides are TGTGCCAGCAGACTGGATTCCACCGGGGAGCTGTTTTTT. This encodes CASRLDSTGELFF.

The chain combines TRBV7-3 with TRBJ2-1; the D gene is possibly TRBD2 (6 bases). V was clipped by 5 bases and J by 0 bases, with 11 bases between them. Germline V gene sequence: CDR1 SGHTA, CDR2 FQGTGA. The CDR3 runs 15 residues. CDR3 in amino acids: CASSPFGGSYNEQFF. CDR3 DNA: TGTGCCAGCAGCCCTTTCGGGGGCTCCTACAATGAGCAGTTCTTC. Variable domain in full (rest from reference TRBV7-3 and TRBJ2-1): GAGVSQTPSNKVTEKGKYVELRCDPISGHTALYWYRQSLGQGPEFLIYFQGTGAADDSGLPNDRFFAVRPEGSVSTLKIQRTERGDSAVYLCASSPFGGSYNEQFFGPGTRLTVL.

This clone was found a few times. This chain uses TRBV27 with TRBJ1-5; 7 bases align to TRBD1. V was pared by 5 bases and J by 2 bases, with 6 bases of the junction left unmatched. CDR1 is MNHEY and CDR2 is SMNVEV in the germline V gene (reference sequence). This CDR3 has 15 amino acids. CDR3 sequence reads: CASSMGTDGNQPQHF. CDR3 sequence (DNA): TGTGCCAGCAGTATGGGGACAGACGGCAATCAGCCCCAGCATTTT.

This chain links TRBV6-5 with TRBJ1-6; D remains unclear. The germline V and J ends were trimmed by 1 base and 8 bases, with 12 bases remaining between them. Germline-derived CDR1 and CDR2 are MNHEY and SVGAGI. This CDR3 comprises 15 residues. In DNA, the CDR3 is TGTGCCAGCAGTTACTGGGGAGGGTTGGATTCACCCCTCCACTTT. The encoded protein is CASSYWGGLDSPLHF.

CDR3 amino acids: CASTGLAASYNEQFF. CDR3 bases: TGTGCCAGCACTGGACTAGCGGCCTCCTACAATGAGCAGTTCTTC. The chain joins TRBV27 to TRBJ2-1; 10 bases are shared with TRBD2. This CDR3 spans 15 amino acids. Germline V CDR1 and CDR2: MNHEY, SMNVEV (reference sequence). The V segment lost 7 bases and the J segment 0 bases; nucleotides outside the gene matches: 3.

This clone appeared a single time. This chain uses TRBV15 with TRBJ2-3; TRBD2 is a possible D gene (6 bases). CDR1 and CDR2 (germline): LNHNV, YYDKDF (reference sequence). Trimming pared 0 bases from V and 1 base from J, leaving 11 bases between. CDR3 length: 16 amino acids. The CDR3 here is CATSRDTKRGTDTQYF. DNA for the CDR3: TGTGCCACCAGCAGAGATACCAAGCGGGGCACAGATACGCAGTATTTT.

This clone was picked up one time. The chain combines TRBV9 with TRBJ2-1; D gene ambiguous. Germline lookup yields CDR1 SGDLS and CDR2 YYNGEE. V shed 0 bases and J shed 4 bases, with 11 bases lying between them. The length of the CDR3 is 15 residues. The CDR3 sequence: CASSVVSDSYNEQFF. Written as DNA, the CDR3 is TGTGCCAGCAGCGTAGTGAGCGACTCGTACAATGAGCAGTTCTTC.

This clone was observed once. The chain has TRBV5-5 and TRBJ1-2; tentative D call: TRBD1 (5 bases). Trimming removed 4 bases at V and 6 bases at J, with 13 bases between. The CDR3 sequence is 13 residues long. Germline CDR1 is SGHKS and CDR2 is YYEKEE (reference sequence). The CDR3 loop reads CASSPRGGDGYTF. The CDR3 DNA follows: TGTGCCAGCAGCCCTAGGGGAGGGGATGGCTACACCTTC.

V is TRBV5-6 and J is TRBJ1-3, with 9 bases lining up with TRBD1. The CDR3 has 16 residues. Germline V lookup: CDR1 SGHDT, CDR2 YYEEEE. After removal of 1 base from V and 2 bases from J, the junction contained 4 bases not matched to a gene. The CDR3 loop is CASSLSGTGPGNTIYF. Here the CDR3 DNA reads TGTGCCAGCAGCTTGTCTGGGACAGGGCCTGGAAACACCATATATTTT. Variable domain in full (rest from reference TRBV5-6 and TRBJ1-3): DAGVTQSPTHLIKTRGQQVTLRCSPKSGHDTVSWYQQALGQGPQFIFQYYEEEERQRGNFPDRFSGHQFPNYSSELNVNALLLGDSALYLCASSLSGTGPGNTIYFGEGSWLTVV.

V and J are TRBV2 and TRBJ1-5; 10 bases align to TRBD1. The CDR3 length is 18 residues. The germline V gene encodes CDR1 SNHLY and CDR2 FYNNEI. Germline trimming cut 2 bases from V and 6 bases from J; bases unmatched to any gene: 13. The DNA for the CDR3 is TGTGCCAGCAGTGAATCCTGGGGGAGGACAGGGGGTTTTCAGCCCCAGCATTTT. It encodes CASSESWGRTGGFQPQHF.

The J gene is TRBJ2-7, the V gene TRBV29-1; 13 bases are a match to TRBD2. The V gene's germline CDR1 is SQVTM and CDR2 ANQGSEA. The trim removed 4 bases at V and 7 bases at J, leaving 7 bases unmatched. This CDR3 region has 14 residues. CDR3 sequence: CSVATLAGGREQYF. CDR3 DNA sequence: TGCAGCGTTGCCACACTAGCGGGAGGGAGAGAGCAGTACTTC.

The V and J genes are TRBV5-6 and TRBJ1-1, with a possible D match to TRBD1 (6 bases). With 2 bases removed from V and 1 base from J, the gap between germline ends came to 9 bases. The CDR3 consists of 14 residues. CDR1 and CDR2 from the germline V gene are SGHDT and YYEEEE. The CDR3 sequence is CASSFLDRNTEAFF. The CDR3 bases are TGTGCCAGCAGCTTTCTGGACAGGAACACTGAAGCTTTCTTT. Using reference TRBV5-6 and TRBJ1-1 for the parts outside the CDR3, the full variable domain is DAGVTQSPTHLIKTRGQQVTLRCSPKSGHDTVSWYQQALGQGPQFIFQYYEEEERQRGNFPDRFSGHQFPNYSSELNVNALLLGDSALYLCASSFLDRNTEAFFGQGTRLTVV.

This rearrangement joins TRBV2 to TRBJ1-5; TRBD1 agrees at 7 bases. CDR3 size: 15 residues. The junction had 8 bases not matched to a gene; V was cut back by 7 bases and J by 2 bases. CDR1 is SNHLY, CDR2 FYNNEI, per germline. In DNA, the CDR3 is TGTGCCAGCACTAGGGGGCGCGAGGGCAATCAGCCCCAGCATTTT. This gives the protein CASTRGREGNQPQHF.

The gene calls are TRBV4-2 and TRBJ2-3; 7 bases map to TRBD2. Trimming at V came to 2 bases and at J to 0 bases, leaving 8 bases not matched to a gene. Germline CDR1 reads LGHNA; CDR2 reads YNFKEQ. The CDR3 length is 17 residues. The CDR3 DNA is TGTGCCAGCAGCCAACCTCAAGCGGGAAGAAGCACAGATACGCAGTATTTT. Translation gives CASSQPQAGRSTDTQYF.

V usage is TRBV5-6 and J usage is TRBJ2-1; 9 bases match TRBD2. The germline CDR1 and CDR2 sequences are SGHDT and YYEEEE. After removal of 4 bases from V and 1 base from J, the junction contained 6 bases not matched to a gene. The CDR3 loop spans 16 amino acids. This chain's CDR3 is CASSHRTSDSYNEQFF. In DNA, the CDR3 is TGTGCCAGCAGCCATCGGACTAGCGATTCCTACAATGAGCAGTTCTTC.

The V call is TRBV27, the J call TRBJ2-7; 7 bases are a match to TRBD1. The CDR3 contains 13 residues. The ends lost 6 bases at V and 5 bases at J; junction bases unmatched: 7. Per germline, CDR1 MNHEY and CDR2 SMNVEV (reference sequence). The CDR3 sequence is CASSRGGLNEQYF. Here the CDR3 DNA reads TGTGCCAGCAGCCGAGGGGGCCTCAACGAGCAGTACTTC.

V gene TRBV25-1 combines with J gene TRBJ1-4, with 7 bases fitting TRBD1. The CDR3 extends over 17 amino acids. The ends lost 4 bases at V and 15 bases at J; junction bases unmatched: 23. Germline-derived CDR1 and CDR2 are MGHDK and SYGVNS. For the CDR3, the DNA is TGTGCCAGCAGTGGGGGAAAACGAATAGTTACCGGGACAGAGATGTTTTTT. It yields the protein CASSGGKRIVTGTEMFF.

The chain couples TRBV7-2 to TRBJ2-7, with 7 nucleotides matching TRBD2. The CDR3 extends over 17 amino acids. Germline trimming cut 1 base from V and 1 base from J; bases unmatched to any gene: 10. Germline values: CDR1 SGHTA, CDR2 FQGNSA. The CDR3 loop is CASSLVGREWFSYEQYF. The CDR3 DNA is TGTGCCAGCAGCTTAGTCGGGCGGGAGTGGTTTTCCTACGAGCAGTACTTC.

CDR3 nucleotide sequence: TGTGCCAGCACCCCCCGGGGCGGGAGTACCTCAGAGCAGTACTTC. Its translation is CASTPRGGSTSEQYF. The chain is built from TRBV6-6 and TRBJ2-7; TRBD2 aligns across 7 bases. Looked up from germline, CDR1 is MNHNY and CDR2 is SVGAGI (reference sequence). V trimming: 7 bases; J trimming: 7 bases; junction bases outside the gene matches: 16. The CDR3 has 15 amino acids.

The rearrangement links TRBV28 to TRBJ1-2; D ambiguous. V shed 6 bases and J shed 6 bases, with 14 bases lying between them. The CDR3 is 13 amino acids. Looked up from germline, CDR1 is MDHEN and CDR2 is SYDVKM. The CDR3 DNA reads as TGTGCCAGCAGGTCATACCAGGAGGATGGCTACACCTTC. This sequence encodes CASRSYQEDGYTF.